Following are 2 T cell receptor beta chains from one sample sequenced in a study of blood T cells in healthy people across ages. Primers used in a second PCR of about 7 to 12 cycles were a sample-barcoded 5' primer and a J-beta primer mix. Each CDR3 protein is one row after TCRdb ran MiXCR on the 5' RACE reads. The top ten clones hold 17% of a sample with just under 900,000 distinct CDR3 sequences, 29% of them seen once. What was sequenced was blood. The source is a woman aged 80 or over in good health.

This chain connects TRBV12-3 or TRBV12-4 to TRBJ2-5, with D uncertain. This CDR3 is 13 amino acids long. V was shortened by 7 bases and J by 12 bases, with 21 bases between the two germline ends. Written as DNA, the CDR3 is TGTGCCAGCACTAATACCGGGCTTCAAAGAGAGTACTTC. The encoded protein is CASTNTGLQREYF.

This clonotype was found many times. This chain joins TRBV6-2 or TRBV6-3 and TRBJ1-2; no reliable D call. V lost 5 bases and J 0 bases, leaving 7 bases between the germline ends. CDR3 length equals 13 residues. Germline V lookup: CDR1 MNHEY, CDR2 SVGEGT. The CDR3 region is CASSRPPNYGYTF. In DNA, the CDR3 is TGTGCCAGCAGTCGGCCCCCTAACTATGGCTACACCTTC.